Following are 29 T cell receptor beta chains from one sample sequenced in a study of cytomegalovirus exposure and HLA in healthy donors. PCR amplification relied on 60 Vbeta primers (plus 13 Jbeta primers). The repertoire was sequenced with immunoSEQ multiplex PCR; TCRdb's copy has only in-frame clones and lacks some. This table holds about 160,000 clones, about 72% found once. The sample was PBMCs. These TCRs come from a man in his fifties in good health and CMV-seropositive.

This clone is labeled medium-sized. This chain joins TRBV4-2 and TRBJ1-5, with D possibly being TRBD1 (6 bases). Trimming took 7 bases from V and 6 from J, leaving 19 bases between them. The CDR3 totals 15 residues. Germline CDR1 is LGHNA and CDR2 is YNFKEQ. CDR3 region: CASTLNIGGVQPQHF. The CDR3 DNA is TGTGCCAGCACCTTAAATATAGGGGGAGTTCAGCCCCAGCATTTT.

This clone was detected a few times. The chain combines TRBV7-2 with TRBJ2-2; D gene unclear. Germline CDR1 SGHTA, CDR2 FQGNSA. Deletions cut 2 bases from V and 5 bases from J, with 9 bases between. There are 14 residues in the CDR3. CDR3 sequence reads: CASSLQQSTGELFF. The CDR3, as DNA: TGTGCCAGCAGCTTACAACAATCAACCGGGGAGCTGTTTTTT.

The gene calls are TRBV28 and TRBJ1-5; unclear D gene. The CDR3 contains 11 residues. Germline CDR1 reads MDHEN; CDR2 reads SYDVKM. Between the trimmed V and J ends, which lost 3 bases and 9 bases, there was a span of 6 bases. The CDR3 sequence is CASSFQAPQHF. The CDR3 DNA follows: TGTGCCAGCAGTTTTCAAGCGCCCCAGCATTTT.

In DNA form, the CDR3 reads TGTGCCAGCAAAACGGGGGGGTCGGGCACTGAAGCTTTCTTT. This codes for CASKTGGSGTEAFF. This chain uses TRBV6-6 with TRBJ1-1, with D possibly matching TRBD1 (5 bases). The CDR3 length is 14 residues. Between the trimmed V and J ends, which lost 7 bases and 4 bases, there was a span of 16 bases. Germline values: CDR1 MNHNY, CDR2 SVGAGI (reference sequence).

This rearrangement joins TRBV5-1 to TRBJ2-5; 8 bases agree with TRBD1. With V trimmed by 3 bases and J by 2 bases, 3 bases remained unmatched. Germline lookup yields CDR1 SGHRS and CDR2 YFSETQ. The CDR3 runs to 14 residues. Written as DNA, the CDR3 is TGCGCCAGCAGCTATCAGGGGGCACAAGAGACCCAGTACTTC. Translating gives CASSYQGAQETQYF. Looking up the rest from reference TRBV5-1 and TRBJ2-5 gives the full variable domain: KAGVTQTPRYLIKTRGQQVTLSCSPISGHRSVSWYQQTPGQGLQFLFEYFSETQRNKGNFPGRFSGRQFSNSRSEMNVSTLELGDSALYLCASSYQGAQETQYFGPGTRLLVL.

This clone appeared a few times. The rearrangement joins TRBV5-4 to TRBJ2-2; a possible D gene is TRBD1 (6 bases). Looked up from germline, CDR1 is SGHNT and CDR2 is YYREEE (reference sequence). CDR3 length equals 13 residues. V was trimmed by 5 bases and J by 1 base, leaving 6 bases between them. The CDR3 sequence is CASRGGNTGELFF. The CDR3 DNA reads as TGTGCCAGCAGAGGGGGGAACACCGGGGAGCTGTTTTTT.

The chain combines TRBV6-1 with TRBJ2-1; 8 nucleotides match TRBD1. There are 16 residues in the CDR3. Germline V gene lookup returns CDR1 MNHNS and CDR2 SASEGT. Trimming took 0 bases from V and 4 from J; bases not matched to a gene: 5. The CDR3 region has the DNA TGTGCCAGCAGTGAAGCTGGGCAGGGGGCATACAATGAGCAGTTCTTC. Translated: CASSEAGQGAYNEQFF.

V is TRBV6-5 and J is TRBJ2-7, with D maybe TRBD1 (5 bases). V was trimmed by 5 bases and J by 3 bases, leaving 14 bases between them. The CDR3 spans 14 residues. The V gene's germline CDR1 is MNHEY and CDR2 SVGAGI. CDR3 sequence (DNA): TGTGCCAGCAGTCGGACACAGGCGAGCTACGAGCAGTACTTC. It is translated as CASSRTQASYEQYF.

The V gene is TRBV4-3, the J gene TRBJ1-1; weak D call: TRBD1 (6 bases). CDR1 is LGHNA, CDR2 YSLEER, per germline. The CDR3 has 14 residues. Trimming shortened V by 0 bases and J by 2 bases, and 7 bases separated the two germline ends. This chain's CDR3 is CASSQEDSNTEAFF. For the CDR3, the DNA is TGCGCCAGCAGCCAAGAGGACAGCAACACTGAAGCTTTCTTT.

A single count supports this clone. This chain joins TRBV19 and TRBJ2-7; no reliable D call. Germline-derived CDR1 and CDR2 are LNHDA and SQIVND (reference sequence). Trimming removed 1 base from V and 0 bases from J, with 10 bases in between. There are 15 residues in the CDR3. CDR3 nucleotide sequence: TGTGCCAGTAGTATAGTTCTTGAGAGCTCCTACGAGCAGTACTTC. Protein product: CASSIVLESSYEQYF.

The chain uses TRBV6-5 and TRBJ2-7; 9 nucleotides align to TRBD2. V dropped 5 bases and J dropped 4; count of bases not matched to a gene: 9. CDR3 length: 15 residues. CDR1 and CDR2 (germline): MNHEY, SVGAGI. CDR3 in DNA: TGTGCCAGCAGTCCCAGCCTAGCGGGGCGGTACGAGCAGTACTTC. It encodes CASSPSLAGRYEQYF.

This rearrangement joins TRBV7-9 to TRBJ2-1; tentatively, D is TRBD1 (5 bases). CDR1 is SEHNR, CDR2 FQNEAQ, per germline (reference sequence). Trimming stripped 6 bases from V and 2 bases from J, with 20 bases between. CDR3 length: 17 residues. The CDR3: CASSYSGRGGAYNEQFF. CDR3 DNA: TGTGCCAGCAGTTATAGTGGAAGGGGTGGGGCCTACAATGAGCAGTTCTTC.

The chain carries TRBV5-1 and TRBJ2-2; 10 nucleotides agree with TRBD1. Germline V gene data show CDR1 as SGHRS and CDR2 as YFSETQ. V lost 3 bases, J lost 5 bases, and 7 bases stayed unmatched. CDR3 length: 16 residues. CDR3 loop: CASSSLPGQGTGELFF. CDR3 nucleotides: TGCGCCAGCAGCTCTTTACCGGGACAGGGGACCGGGGAGCTGTTTTTT. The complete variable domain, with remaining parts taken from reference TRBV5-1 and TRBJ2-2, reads KAGVTQTPRYLIKTRGQQVTLSCSPISGHRSVSWYQQTPGQGLQFLFEYFSETQRNKGNFPGRFSGRQFSNSRSEMNVSTLELGDSALYLCASSSLPGQGTGELFFGEGSRLTVL.

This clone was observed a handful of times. CDR3 amino acids: CATWTGGADTQYF. The CDR3 DNA sequence: TGTGCCACCTGGACAGGGGGAGCAGATACGCAGTATTTT. The V call is TRBV7-8, the J call TRBJ2-3; 10 bases match TRBD1. V trimming: 10 bases; J trimming: 4 bases; junction bases outside the gene matches: 5. CDR1 is SGHVS, CDR2 FQNEAQ, per germline. The CDR3 has 13 residues.

The CDR3 bases are TGCGCCAGCAGCCCAGCCAGGGAGGCTTTTGGAGGCCTTAACTATGGCTACACCTTC. Translation: CASSPAREAFGGLNYGYTF. The J gene is TRBJ1-2, the V gene TRBV5-1, with TRBD1 as a possible D gene (5 bases). CDR1 and CDR2 from the germline V gene are SGHRS and YFSETQ. Deletions cut 4 bases from V and 1 base from J, with 26 bases between. The CDR3 covers 19 residues.

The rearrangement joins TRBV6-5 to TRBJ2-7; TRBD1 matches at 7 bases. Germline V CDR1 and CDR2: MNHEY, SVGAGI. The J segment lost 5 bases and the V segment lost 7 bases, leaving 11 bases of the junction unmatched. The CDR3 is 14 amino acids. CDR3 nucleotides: TGTGCCAGCAACAAGCGACAGGGCCCCAACGAGCAGTACTTC. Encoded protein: CASNKRQGPNEQYF.

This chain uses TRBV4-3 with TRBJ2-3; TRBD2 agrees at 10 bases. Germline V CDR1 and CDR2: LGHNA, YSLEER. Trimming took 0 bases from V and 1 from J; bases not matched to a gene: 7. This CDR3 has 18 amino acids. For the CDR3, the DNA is TGCGCCAGCAGCCAAGAGATAGCGGGGGGTGTTGGCACAGATACGCAGTATTTT. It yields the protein CASSQEIAGGVGTDTQYF.

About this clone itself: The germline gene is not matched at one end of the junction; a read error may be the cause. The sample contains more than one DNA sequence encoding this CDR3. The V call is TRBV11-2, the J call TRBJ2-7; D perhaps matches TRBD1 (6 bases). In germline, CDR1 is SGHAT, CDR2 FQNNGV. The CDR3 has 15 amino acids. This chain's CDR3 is CASSLEAATGYEQYF. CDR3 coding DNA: TGTGCCAGCAGCCTAGAGGCGGCGACAGGCTACGAGCAGTACTTC.

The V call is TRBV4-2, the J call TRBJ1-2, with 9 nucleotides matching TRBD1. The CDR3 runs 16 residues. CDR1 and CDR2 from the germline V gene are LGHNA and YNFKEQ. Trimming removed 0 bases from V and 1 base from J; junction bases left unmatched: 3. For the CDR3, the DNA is TGTGCCAGCAGCCAAGACGACAGGGGGGTTAACTATGGCTACACCTTC. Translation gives CASSQDDRGVNYGYTF.

CDR3 in amino acids: CASSLVGTGGGPHGYTF. The CDR3 region has the DNA TGTGCCAGCAGCTTAGTTGGGACAGGGGGCGGACCCCATGGCTACACCTTC. This chain connects TRBV7-6 to TRBJ1-2; TRBD1 aligns across 12 bases. Germline V gene data show CDR1 as SGHVS and CDR2 as FNYEAQ. The CDR3 totals 17 residues. V was clipped by 1 base and J by 6 bases; unmatched bases: 9.

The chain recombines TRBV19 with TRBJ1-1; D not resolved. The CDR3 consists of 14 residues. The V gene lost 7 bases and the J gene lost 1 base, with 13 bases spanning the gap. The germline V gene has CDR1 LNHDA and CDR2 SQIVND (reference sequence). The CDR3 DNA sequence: TGTGCCAGTAAGCGCGATATAGAGAACACTGAAGCTTTCTTT. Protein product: CASKRDIENTEAFF. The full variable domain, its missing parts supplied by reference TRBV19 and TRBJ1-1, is DGGITQSPKYLFRKEGQNVTLSCEQNLNHDAMYWYRQDPGQGLRLIYYSQIVNDFQKGDIAEGYSVSREKKESFPLTVTSAQKNPTAFYLCASKRDIENTEAFFGQGTRLTVV.

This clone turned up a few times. The CDR3, as DNA: TGTGCCAGCACCCCGGGAAACGTTAACTATGGCTACACCTTC. It yields the protein CASTPGNVNYGYTF. The chain joins TRBV7-2 to TRBJ1-2; D call uncertain. This CDR3 is 14 amino acids long. V lost 7 bases and J 1 base, leaving 13 bases between the germline ends. The germline gives CDR1 SGHTA, CDR2 FQGNSA.

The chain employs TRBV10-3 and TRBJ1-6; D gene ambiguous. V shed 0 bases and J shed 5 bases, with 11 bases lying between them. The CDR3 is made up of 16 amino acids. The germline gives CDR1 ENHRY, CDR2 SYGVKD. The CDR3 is CAISESGLSNNSPLHF. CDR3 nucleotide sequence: TGTGCCATCAGTGAGTCCGGGTTGTCGAATAATTCACCCCTCCACTTT.

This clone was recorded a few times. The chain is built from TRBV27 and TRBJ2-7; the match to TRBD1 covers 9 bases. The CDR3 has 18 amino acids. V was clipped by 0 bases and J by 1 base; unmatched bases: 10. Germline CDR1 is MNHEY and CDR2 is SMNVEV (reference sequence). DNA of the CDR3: TGTGCCAGCAGTTTATCTGGGGACAGGGTTCTACGGTCCTACGAGCAGTACTTC. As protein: CASSLSGDRVLRSYEQYF.

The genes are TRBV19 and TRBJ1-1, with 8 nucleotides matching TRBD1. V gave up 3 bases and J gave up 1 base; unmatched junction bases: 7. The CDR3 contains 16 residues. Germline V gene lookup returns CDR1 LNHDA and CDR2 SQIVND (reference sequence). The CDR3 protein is CASSIRGRLRNTEAFF. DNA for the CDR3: TGTGCCAGTAGTATCAGGGGGCGGTTACGGAACACTGAAGCTTTCTTT.

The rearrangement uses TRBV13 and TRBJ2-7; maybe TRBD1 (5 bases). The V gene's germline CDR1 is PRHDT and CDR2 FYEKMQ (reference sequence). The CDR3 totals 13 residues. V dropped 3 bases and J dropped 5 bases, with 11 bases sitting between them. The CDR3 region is CASSLPGSDEQYF. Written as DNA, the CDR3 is TGTGCCAGCAGCTTGCCAGGGTCAGACGAGCAGTACTTC.

The chain's CDR3 is CASSQEGTVYGYTF. The CDR3 DNA is TGCGCCAGCAGCCAAGAAGGCACAGTCTATGGCTACACCTTC. V and J are TRBV4-1 and TRBJ1-2; D not resolved. V gave up 0 bases and J gave up 4 bases, with 9 bases separating them. CDR1 is MGHRA, CDR2 YSYEKL, per germline. The CDR3 is 14 amino acids.

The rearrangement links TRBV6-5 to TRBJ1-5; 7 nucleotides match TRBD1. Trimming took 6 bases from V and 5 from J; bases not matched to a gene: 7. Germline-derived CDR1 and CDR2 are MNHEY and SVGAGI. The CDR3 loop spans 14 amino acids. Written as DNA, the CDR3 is TGTGCCAGCAGGCAGACAGGGATGTATCAGCCCCAGCATTTT. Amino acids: CASRQTGMYQPQHF.

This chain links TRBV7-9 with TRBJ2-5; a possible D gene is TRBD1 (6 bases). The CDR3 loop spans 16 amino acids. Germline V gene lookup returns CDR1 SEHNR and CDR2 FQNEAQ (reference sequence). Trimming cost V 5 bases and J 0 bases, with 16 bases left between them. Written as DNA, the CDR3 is TGTGCCAGCAGCCCGCTCGCTGGACAGTACCAAGAGACCCAGTACTTC. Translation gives CASSPLAGQYQETQYF.